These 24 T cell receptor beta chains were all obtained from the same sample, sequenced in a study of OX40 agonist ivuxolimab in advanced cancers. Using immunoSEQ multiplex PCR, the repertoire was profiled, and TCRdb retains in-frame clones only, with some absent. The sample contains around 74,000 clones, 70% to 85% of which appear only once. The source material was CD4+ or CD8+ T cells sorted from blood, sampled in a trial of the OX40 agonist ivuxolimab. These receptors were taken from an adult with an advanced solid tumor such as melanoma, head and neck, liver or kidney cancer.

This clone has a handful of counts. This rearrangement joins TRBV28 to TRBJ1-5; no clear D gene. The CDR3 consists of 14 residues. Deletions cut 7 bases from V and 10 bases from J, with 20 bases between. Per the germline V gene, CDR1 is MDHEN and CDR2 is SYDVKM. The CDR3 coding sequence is TGTGCCAGCATATCGAGCGGAGGGTTCAGCCCCCAGCATTTT. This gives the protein CASISSGGFSPQHF.

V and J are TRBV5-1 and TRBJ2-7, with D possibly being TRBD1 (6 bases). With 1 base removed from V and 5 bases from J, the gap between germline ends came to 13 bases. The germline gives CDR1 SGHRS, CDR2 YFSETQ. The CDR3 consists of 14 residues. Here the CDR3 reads CASSLRGTYDEQYF. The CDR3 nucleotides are TGCGCCAGCAGCTTGCGAGGGACATACGACGAGCAGTACTTC.

CDR3 DNA sequence: TGTGCCTGGACCAGCGGGGGAGATACGCAGTATTTT. It yields the protein CAWTSGGDTQYF. This chain uses TRBV30 with TRBJ2-3; 8 nucleotides match TRBD2. The CDR3 runs to 12 residues. The V and J ends lost 4 bases and 5 bases, in that order; junction bases with no gene match: 2. Germline V gene sequence: CDR1 GTSNPN, CDR2 SVGIG (reference sequence).

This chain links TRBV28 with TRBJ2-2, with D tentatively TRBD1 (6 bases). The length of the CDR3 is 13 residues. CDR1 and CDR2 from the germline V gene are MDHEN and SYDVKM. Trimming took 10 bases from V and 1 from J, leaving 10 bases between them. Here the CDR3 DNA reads TGTGCCACTCTGACAGGGAACACCGGGGAGCTGTTTTTT. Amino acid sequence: CATLTGNTGELFF.

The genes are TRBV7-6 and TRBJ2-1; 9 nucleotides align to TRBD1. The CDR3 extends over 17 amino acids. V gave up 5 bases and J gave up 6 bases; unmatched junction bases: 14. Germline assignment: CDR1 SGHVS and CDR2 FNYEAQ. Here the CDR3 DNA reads TGTGCCAGCAGCCCTAGGCTACAGGGGGCGGTGGGCAATGAGCAGTTCTTC. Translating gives CASSPRLQGAVGNEQFF.

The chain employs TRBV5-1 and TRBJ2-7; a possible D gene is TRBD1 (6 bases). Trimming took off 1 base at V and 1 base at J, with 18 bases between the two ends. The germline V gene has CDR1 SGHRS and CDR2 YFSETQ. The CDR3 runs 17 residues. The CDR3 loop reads CASSLLGQPSPSYEQYF. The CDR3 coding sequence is TGCGCCAGCAGCTTGTTGGGACAACCATCCCCTTCCTACGAGCAGTACTTC.

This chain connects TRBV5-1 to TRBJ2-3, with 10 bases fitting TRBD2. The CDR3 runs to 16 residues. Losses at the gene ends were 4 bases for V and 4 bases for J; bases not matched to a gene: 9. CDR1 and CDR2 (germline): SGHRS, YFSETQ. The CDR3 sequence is CASSQGGTSVADTQYF. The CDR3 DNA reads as TGCGCCAGCAGCCAGGGTGGGACTAGCGTGGCAGATACGCAGTATTTT.

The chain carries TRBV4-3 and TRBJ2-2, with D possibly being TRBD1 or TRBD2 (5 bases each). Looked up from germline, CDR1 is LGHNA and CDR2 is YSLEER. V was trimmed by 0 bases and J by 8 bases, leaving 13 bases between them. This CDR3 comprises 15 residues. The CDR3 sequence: CASSQESMGVGELFF. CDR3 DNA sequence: TGCGCCAGCAGCCAAGAATCCATGGGGGTGGGGGAGCTGTTTTTT.

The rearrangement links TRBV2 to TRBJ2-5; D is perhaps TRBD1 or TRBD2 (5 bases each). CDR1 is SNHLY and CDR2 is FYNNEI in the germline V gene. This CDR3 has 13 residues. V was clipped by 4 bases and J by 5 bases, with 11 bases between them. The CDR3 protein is CASSVRWDETQYF. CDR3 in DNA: TGTGCCAGCAGTGTTCGGTGGGACGAGACCCAGTACTTC. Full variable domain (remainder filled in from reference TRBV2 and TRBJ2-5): EPEVTQTPSHQVTQMGQEVILRCVPISNHLYFYWYRQILGQKVEFLVSFYNNEISEKSEIFDDQFSVERPDGSNFTLKIRSTKLEDSAMYFCASSVRWDETQYFGPGTRLLVL.

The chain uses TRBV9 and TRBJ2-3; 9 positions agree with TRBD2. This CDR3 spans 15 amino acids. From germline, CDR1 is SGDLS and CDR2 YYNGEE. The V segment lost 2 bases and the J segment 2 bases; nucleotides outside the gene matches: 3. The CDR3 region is CASSVGTSHTDTQYF. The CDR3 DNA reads TGTGCCAGCAGCGTCGGGACTAGCCACACAGATACGCAGTATTTT.

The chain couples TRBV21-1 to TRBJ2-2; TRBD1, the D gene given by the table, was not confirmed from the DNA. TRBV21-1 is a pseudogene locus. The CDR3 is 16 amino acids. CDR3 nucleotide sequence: TGTGCCAGCGCAAAGGGGGACCCCCATTGGACCGGGGAGCTGTTTTTT. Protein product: CASAKGDPHWTGELFF.

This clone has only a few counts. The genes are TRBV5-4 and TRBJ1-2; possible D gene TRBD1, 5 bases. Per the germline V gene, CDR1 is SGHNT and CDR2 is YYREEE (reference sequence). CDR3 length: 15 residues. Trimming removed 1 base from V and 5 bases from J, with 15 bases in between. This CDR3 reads CASSLQRGHEYGYTF. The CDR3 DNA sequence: TGTGCCAGCAGCTTGCAAAGGGGCCATGAGTATGGCTACACCTTC. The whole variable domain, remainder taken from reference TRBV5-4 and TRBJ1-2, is ETGVTQSPTHLIKTRGQQVTLRCSSQSGHNTVSWYQQALGQGPQFIFQYYREEENGRGNFPPRFSGLQFPNYSSELNVNALELDDSALYLCASSLQRGHEYGYTFGSGTRLTVV.

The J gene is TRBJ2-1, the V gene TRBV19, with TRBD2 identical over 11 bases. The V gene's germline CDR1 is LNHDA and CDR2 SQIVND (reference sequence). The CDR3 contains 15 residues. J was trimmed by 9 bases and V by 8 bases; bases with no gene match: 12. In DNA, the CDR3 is TGTGCCAGTGGCCATGTGACTAGCGGGACCTTTGAGCAGTTCTTC. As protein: CASGHVTSGTFEQFF.

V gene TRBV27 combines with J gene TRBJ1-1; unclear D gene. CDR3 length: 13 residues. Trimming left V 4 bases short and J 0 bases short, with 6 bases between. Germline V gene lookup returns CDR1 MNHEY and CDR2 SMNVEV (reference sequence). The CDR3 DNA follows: TGTGCCAGCAGTTCAAATATGAACACTGAAGCTTTCTTT. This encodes CASSSNMNTEAFF.

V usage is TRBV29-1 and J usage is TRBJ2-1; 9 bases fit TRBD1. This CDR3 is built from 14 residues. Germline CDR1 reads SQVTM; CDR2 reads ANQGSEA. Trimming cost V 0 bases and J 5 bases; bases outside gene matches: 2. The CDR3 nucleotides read TGCAGCGTTGAAGACGGACAGGGGAACAATGAGCAGTTCTTC. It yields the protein CSVEDGQGNNEQFF.

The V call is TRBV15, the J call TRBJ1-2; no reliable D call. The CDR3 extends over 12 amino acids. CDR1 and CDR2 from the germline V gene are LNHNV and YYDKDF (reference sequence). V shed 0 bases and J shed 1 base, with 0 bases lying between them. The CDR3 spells CATSRDNYGYTF. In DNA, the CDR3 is TGTGCCACCAGCAGAGATAACTATGGCTACACCTTC.

The CDR3 protein is CASSLTILQGADETQYF. As DNA, the CDR3 is TGCGCCAGCAGCTTGACAATTTTACAGGGGGCAGATGAGACCCAGTACTTC. The chain combines TRBV5-1 with TRBJ2-5; TRBD1 matches 9 bases. Germline V gene data show CDR1 as SGHRS and CDR2 as YFSETQ. The ends lost 1 base at V and 5 bases at J; junction bases unmatched: 12. This CDR3 contains 17 residues.

The CDR3 DNA sequence: TGTGCCAGCAGTGACAGGGGCTCCTACAATGAGCAGTTCTTC. The encoded protein is CASSDRGSYNEQFF. The rearrangement links TRBV2 to TRBJ2-1, with D possibly matching TRBD1 (6 bases). The CDR3 is 14 amino acids. The V and J ends lost 3 bases and 0 bases respectively, with 6 bases between them. Germline V lookup: CDR1 SNHLY, CDR2 FYNNEI.

The CDR3 DNA follows: TGTGCCAGCAGCTTAGTTCCTTTAGCGGGGACAGATACGCAGTATTTT. Translation: CASSLVPLAGTDTQYF. This chain links TRBV7-2 with TRBJ2-3; 8 nucleotides match TRBD2. Germline values: CDR1 SGHTA, CDR2 FQGNSA. J lost 3 bases, V lost 1 base, and 6 bases had no gene match. CDR3 length equals 16 residues.

CDR3 nucleotides: TGCGCCAGCAGCTTGGCGACAGGGGGCGGTAATTCACCCCTCCACTTT. Residues: CASSLATGGGNSPLHF. The chain employs TRBV5-1 and TRBJ1-6; TRBD1 matches 10 bases. From germline, CDR1 is SGHRS and CDR2 YFSETQ. This CDR3 is built from 16 residues. With V trimmed by 0 bases and J by 6 bases, 3 bases remained unmatched.

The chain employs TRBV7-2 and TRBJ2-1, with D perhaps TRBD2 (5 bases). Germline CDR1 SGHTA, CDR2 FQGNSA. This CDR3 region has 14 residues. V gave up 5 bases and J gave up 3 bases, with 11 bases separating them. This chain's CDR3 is CASSPPSGYNEQFF. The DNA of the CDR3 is TGTGCCAGCAGCCCACCAAGCGGCTACAATGAGCAGTTCTTC. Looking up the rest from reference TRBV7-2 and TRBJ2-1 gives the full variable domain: GAGVSQSPSNKVTEKGKDVELRCDPISGHTALYWYRQSLGQGLEFLIYFQGNSAPDKSGLPSDRFSAERTGGSVSTLTIQRTQQEDSAVYLCASSPPSGYNEQFFGPGTRLTVL.

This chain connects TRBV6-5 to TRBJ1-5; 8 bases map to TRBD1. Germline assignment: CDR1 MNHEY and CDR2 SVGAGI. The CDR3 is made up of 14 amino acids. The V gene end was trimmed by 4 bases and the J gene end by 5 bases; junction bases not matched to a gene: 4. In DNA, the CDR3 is TGTGCCAGCAGTTCTGGACAGGGCGATCAGCCCCAGCATTTT. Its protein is CASSSGQGDQPQHF.

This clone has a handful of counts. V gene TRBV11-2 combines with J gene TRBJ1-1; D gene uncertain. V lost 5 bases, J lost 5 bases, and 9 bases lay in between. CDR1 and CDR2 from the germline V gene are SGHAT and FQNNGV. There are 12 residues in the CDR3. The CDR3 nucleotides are TGTGCCAGCAGCCCTGTAGAGACTGAAGCTTTCTTT. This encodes CASSPVETEAFF.

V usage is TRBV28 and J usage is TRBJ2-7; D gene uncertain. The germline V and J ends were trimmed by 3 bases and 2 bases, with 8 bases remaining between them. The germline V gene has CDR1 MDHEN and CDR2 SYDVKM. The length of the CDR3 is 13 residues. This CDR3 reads CASSFTRTYEQYF. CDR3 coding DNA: TGTGCCAGCAGTTTCACCCGGACCTACGAGCAGTACTTC.